The 24 T cell receptor beta chains reported below all come from one sample, sequenced in a study of regulatory T cells in long-lasting Graves disease. Assembly of TCR beta libraries relied on iRepertoire HTBI primers together with Arm-PCR of CDR3 regions. TCRdb reprocessed the multiplex PCR reads via MiXCR and lists one record per CDR3 protein. This table holds about 500,000 distinct CDR3 sequences, about 12% found once. Time point denoted: newly diagnosed GD, antithyroid drugs for less than 3 months. PBMC RNA served as the TCR library source. This sample also belongs to another study, concerning T cells in Graves' hyperthyroidism and ophthalmopathy.

Sequencing used peripheral blood mononuclear cells (PBMCs), obtained at new diagnosis, from a patient treated with antithyroid drugs. These receptors were collected from a woman in her 30s with Graves disease.

This clonotype was recorded at least ten times. The chain employs TRBV20-1 and TRBJ2-7, with D uncertain. V was trimmed by 5 bases and J by 1 base, leaving 6 bases between them. The CDR3 covers 11 residues. Germline CDR1 and CDR2: DFQATT and SNEGSKA (reference sequence). The CDR3 spells CSAAYSYEQYF. The CDR3, as DNA: TGCAGTGCTGCCTATTCCTACGAGCAGTACTTC.

At least ten counts were recorded for this clonotype. The chain is built from TRBV2 and TRBJ2-5; D possibly corresponds to TRBD1 (6 bases). CDR1 SNHLY and CDR2 FYNNEI come from the germline V gene. The CDR3 runs 14 residues. The V and J ends lost 7 bases and 5 bases respectively, with 17 bases between them. CDR3 sequence (DNA): TGTGCCAGCACGGACAGCCTAGGGGAGGAGACCCAGTACTTC. Amino acids: CASTDSLGEETQYF.

This clonotype turned up a few times. V is TRBV20-1 and J is TRBJ2-7; 8 nucleotides agree with TRBD2. After removal of 2 bases from V and 3 bases from J, the junction contained 12 bases not matched to a gene. Germline values: CDR1 DFQATT, CDR2 SNEGSKA (reference sequence). The CDR3 contains 16 residues. The CDR3 loop is CSARRLTGGTDYEQYF. The CDR3 region has the DNA TGCAGTGCTAGACGCCTGACGGGGGGGACGGACTACGAGCAGTACTTC.

The sample holds many counts of this clonotype. The chain employs TRBV6-9 and TRBJ2-2; the D gene is possibly TRBD1 (6 bases). Between the trimmed V and J ends, which lost 2 bases and 5 bases, there was a span of 15 bases. Per germline, CDR1 MNHGY and CDR2 SVAAGI. The CDR3 is made up of 16 amino acids. The CDR3 loop reads CASSYNRDVGTGELFF. In DNA, the CDR3 is TGTGCCAGCAGTTATAACAGGGACGTCGGAACCGGGGAGCTGTTTTTT.

V gene TRBV6-2 or TRBV6-3 combines with J gene TRBJ2-1, with 12 bases fitting TRBD2. V lost 9 bases, J lost 8 bases, and 11 bases stayed unmatched. The CDR3 is 15 residues long. Germline-derived CDR1 and CDR2 are MNHEY and SVGEGT. Here the CDR3 DNA reads TGTGCCAGTGCTCTAGCGGGAGGGCCCGACTATGAGCAGTTCTTC. Residues: CASALAGGPDYEQFF.

This clonotype was seen repeatedly, ten times or more. The chain joins TRBV5-1 to TRBJ2-3, with D uncertain. This CDR3 is 12 amino acids long. Germline V gene data show CDR1 as SGHRS and CDR2 as YFSETQ. V was cut by 4 bases and J by 2 bases, with 5 bases left in between. In DNA form, the CDR3 reads TGCGCCAGCAGCCAGACCACAGATACGCAGTATTTT. Residues: CASSQTTDTQYF.

The chain couples TRBV4-1 to TRBJ1-2, with 11 bases that match TRBD1. V dropped 3 bases and J dropped 0; count of bases not matched to a gene: 6. In germline, CDR1 is MGHRA, CDR2 YSYEKL. This CDR3 has 17 residues. The CDR3 bases are TGCGCCAGCAGCCAGAACGGACAGGGGGCAGCTAACTATGGCTACACCTTC. As protein: CASSQNGQGAANYGYTF.

In this sample, this clonotype turned up many times. The rearrangement links TRBV30 to TRBJ1-5; D possibly corresponds to TRBD1 (6 bases). The CDR3 has 13 residues. V was shortened by 4 bases and J by 5 bases, with 12 bases between the two germline ends. CDR1 GTSNPN and CDR2 SVGIG come from the germline V gene (reference sequence). The DNA for the CDR3 is TGTGCCTGGACTTCAGGGGCCCATCAGCCCCAGCATTTT. This codes for CAWTSGAHQPQHF.

This clonotype was counted many times. This sequence joins TRBV27 and TRBJ1-6, with TRBD1 matching over 8 bases. The germline V gene encodes CDR1 MNHEY and CDR2 SMNVEV (reference sequence). Trimming removed 2 bases from V and 3 bases from J; junction bases left unmatched: 3. The CDR3 extends over 16 amino acids. This chain's CDR3 is CASSLEGTGYNSPLHF. The DNA for the CDR3 is TGTGCCAGCAGTTTAGAGGGGACAGGCTATAATTCACCCCTCCACTTT.

This clonotype was seen at least ten times. The chain uses TRBV5-1 and TRBJ2-5; D is unresolved. Trimming removed 8 bases at V and 5 bases at J, with 10 bases between. The CDR3 sequence is 11 residues long. Germline-derived CDR1 and CDR2 are SGHRS and YFSETQ. DNA of the CDR3: TGCGCCAGGAGGTCCGGTGAGACCCAGTACTTC. Translating gives CARRSGETQYF.

This clonotype occurred a few times. The chain is built from TRBV3-1 and TRBJ1-1; D remains ambiguous. Germline CDR1 LGHDT, CDR2 YNNKEL (reference sequence). The ends were cut back, 3 bases at V and 5 bases at J, with 10 bases in the middle. The CDR3 is 13 amino acids. Written as DNA, the CDR3 is TGTGCCAGCAGCCACGGCATGACGACTGAAGCTTTCTTT. It codes for CASSHGMTTEAFF.

This clonotype came up many times. The chain recombines TRBV19 with TRBJ1-4; 8 bases map to TRBD1. The V and J ends lost 7 bases and 8 bases, in that order; junction bases with no gene match: 9. The CDR3 spans 14 residues. The germline CDR1 and CDR2 sequences are LNHDA and SQIVND (reference sequence). Here the CDR3 DNA reads TGTGCCAGTACCCTGACAGGGGATAAGGAAAAACTGTTTTTT. It codes for CASTLTGDKEKLFF.

The chain combines TRBV7-2 with TRBJ2-7; 15 nucleotides align to TRBD2. With V trimmed by 2 bases and J by 7 bases, 12 bases remained unmatched. Germline V gene data show CDR1 as SGHTA and CDR2 as FQGNSA. The CDR3 is made up of 18 amino acids. CDR3 in amino acids: CASSLKARGLAGGYEQYF. CDR3 in DNA: TGTGCCAGCAGCTTAAAGGCACGCGGACTAGCGGGAGGGTATGAGCAGTACTTC.

There are a few counts of this clonotype. The chain joins TRBV4-3 to TRBJ2-2; 8 bases agree with TRBD2. After removal of 0 bases from V and 2 bases from J, the junction contained 11 bases not matched to a gene. CDR1 is LGHNA and CDR2 is YSLEER in the germline V gene. The CDR3 is made up of 19 amino acids. DNA of the CDR3: TGCGCCAGCAGCCAAGATCCGGTTAGCGGGAATATTAACACCGGGGAGCTGTTTTTT. Translation gives CASSQDPVSGNINTGELFF.

At least ten counts were recorded for this clonotype. The gene calls are TRBV7-9 and TRBJ1-2, with D unclear. This CDR3 has 15 residues. Germline V gives CDR1 SEHNR, CDR2 FQNEAQ (reference sequence). Trimming left V 4 bases short and J 2 bases short, with 14 bases between. The CDR3 is CASSSLPAGNYGYTF. In DNA, the CDR3 is TGTGCCAGCAGCTCCCTTCCCGCGGGAAACTATGGCTACACCTTC. Together with reference TRBV7-9 and TRBJ1-2, the CDR3 gives the full variable domain: DTGVSQNPRHKITKRGQNVTFRCDPISEHNRLYWYRQTLGQGPEFLTYFQNEAQLEKSRLLSDRFSAERPKGSFSTLEIQRTEQGDSAMYLCASSSLPAGNYGYTFGSGTRLTVV.

V and J are TRBV5-1 and TRBJ1-4; D is perhaps TRBD1 (5 bases). The CDR3 length is 14 residues. Germline loops: CDR1 SGHRS, CDR2 YFSETQ. V lost 0 bases to trimming and J lost 3 bases, with 6 bases between them. The CDR3 DNA sequence: TGCGCCAGCAGCTTGGAGGGGCCTAATGAAAAACTGTTTTTT. Translating it yields CASSLEGPNEKLFF. Filled out from reference TRBV5-1 and TRBJ1-4, the complete variable domain reads KAGVTQTPRYLIKTRGQQVTLSCSPISGHRSVSWYQQTPGQGLQFLFEYFSETQRNKGNFPGRFSGRQFSNSRSEMNVSTLELGDSALYLCASSLEGPNEKLFFGSGTQLSVL.

This clonotype has a single count. The chain recombines TRBV2 with TRBJ2-3, with 16 bases that match TRBD2. J was trimmed by 6 bases and V by 5 bases; bases with no gene match: 11. Germline V gene lookup returns CDR1 SNHLY and CDR2 FYNNEI. There are 18 residues in the CDR3. The CDR3, as DNA: TGTGCCAGCAGTCGAACCGGGACTAGCGGGAGGGCGTCGGATACGCAGTATTTT. Translated: CASSRTGTSGRASDTQYF.

This clonotype has ten or more counts. The chain joins TRBV4-1 to TRBJ2-3, with a weak D call TRBD2 (6 bases). Deletions cut 2 bases from V and 4 bases from J, with 13 bases between. The CDR3 length is 15 residues. The germline V gene has CDR1 MGHRA and CDR2 YSYEKL. The CDR3 protein is CASSQSMGGADTQYF. CDR3 coding DNA: TGCGCCAGCAGCCAATCGATGGGGGGAGCAGATACGCAGTATTTT.

This chain joins TRBV4-3 and TRBJ1-1; 11 bases fit TRBD1. The germline V gene encodes CDR1 LGHNA and CDR2 YSLEER. Trimming took 0 bases from V and 4 from J; bases not matched to a gene: 10. There are 18 residues in the CDR3. The DNA for the CDR3 is TGCGCCAGCAGCCAAGATCCCAGGACAGGGGGCGTAGGCACTGAAGCTTTCTTT. Its protein is CASSQDPRTGGVGTEAFF.

The V call is TRBV9, the J call TRBJ2-5; D ambiguous. The CDR3 covers 16 residues. CDR1 is SGDLS and CDR2 is YYNGEE in the germline V gene. With 0 bases removed from V and 2 bases from J, the gap between germline ends came to 14 bases. Here the CDR3 reads CASSVGGGVGQETQYF. CDR3 sequence (DNA): TGTGCCAGCAGCGTAGGCGGCGGAGTGGGGCAAGAGACCCAGTACTTC. Filled out from reference TRBV9 and TRBJ2-5, the complete variable domain reads DSGVTQTPKHLITATGQRVTLRCSPRSGDLSVYWYQQSLDQGLQFLIQYYNGEERAKGNILERFSAQQFPDLHSELNLSSLELGDSALYFCASSVGGGVGQETQYFGPGTRLLVL.

The rearrangement joins TRBV28 to TRBJ2-1, with 10 bases fitting TRBD2. The CDR3 runs 15 residues. The V segment lost 3 bases and the J segment 6 bases; nucleotides outside the gene matches: 5. The germline CDR1 and CDR2 sequences are MDHEN and SYDVKM. The DNA for the CDR3 is TGTGCCAGCAGTTTGACGGTAGCGGGAGGCAATGAGCAGTTCTTC. The encoded protein is CASSLTVAGGNEQFF. Full variable domain (missing parts from reference TRBV28 and TRBJ2-1): DVKVTQSSRYLVKRTGEKVFLECVQDMDHENMFWYRQDPGLGLRLIYFSYDVKMKEKGDIPEGYSVSREKKERFSLILESASTNQTSMYLCASSLTVAGGNEQFFGPGTRLTVL.

This rearrangement joins TRBV19 to TRBJ2-7; D might be TRBD1 or TRBD2, each matching 7 bases. The V end was cut by 7 bases, the J end by 5 bases, with 15 bases between. The germline V gene has CDR1 LNHDA and CDR2 SQIVND (reference sequence). The CDR3 totals 13 residues. In DNA form, the CDR3 reads TGTGCCAGTAAGAGGGGGCGGGGGAACGAGCAGTACTTC. It yields the protein CASKRGRGNEQYF. The variable domain in full, with the rest retrieved from reference TRBV19 and TRBJ2-7, is DGGITQSPKYLFRKEGQNVTLSCEQNLNHDAMYWYRQDPGQGLRLIYYSQIVNDFQKGDIAEGYSVSREKKESFPLTVTSAQKNPTAFYLCASKRGRGNEQYFGPGTRLTVT.

Ten or more counts support this clonotype. The rearrangement links TRBV12-3 or TRBV12-4 to TRBJ1-1; no clear D gene. Trimming cost V 4 bases and J 2 bases, with 11 bases left between them. CDR3 length: 14 amino acids. CDR3 sequence: CASSYIPVNTEAFF. In DNA form, the CDR3 reads TGTGCCAGCAGTTATATACCCGTTAACACTGAAGCTTTCTTT.

Only a few counts were recorded for this clonotype. This chain uses TRBV6-9 with TRBJ2-7, with 9 bases lining up with TRBD2. This CDR3 has 19 residues. Germline trimming cut 4 bases from V and 0 bases from J; bases unmatched to any gene: 16. The germline CDR1 and CDR2 sequences are MNHGY and SVAAGI. DNA for the CDR3: TGTGCCAGCAGTTGGGGTCTCCGGGGACTAGCAGAAAGCTCCTACGAGCAGTACTTC. The encoded protein is CASSWGLRGLAESSYEQYF.